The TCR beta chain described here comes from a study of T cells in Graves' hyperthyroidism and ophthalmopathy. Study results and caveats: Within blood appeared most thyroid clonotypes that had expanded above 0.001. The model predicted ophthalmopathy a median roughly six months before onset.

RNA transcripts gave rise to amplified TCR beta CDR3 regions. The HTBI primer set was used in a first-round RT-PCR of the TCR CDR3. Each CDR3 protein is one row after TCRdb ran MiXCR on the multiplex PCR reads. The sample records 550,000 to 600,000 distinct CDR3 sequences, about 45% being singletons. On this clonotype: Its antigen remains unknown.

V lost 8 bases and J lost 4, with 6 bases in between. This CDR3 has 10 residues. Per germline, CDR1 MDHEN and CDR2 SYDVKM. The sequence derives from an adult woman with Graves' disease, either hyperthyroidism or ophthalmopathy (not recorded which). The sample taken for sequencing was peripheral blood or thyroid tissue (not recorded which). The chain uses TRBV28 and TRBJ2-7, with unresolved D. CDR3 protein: CASGRYEQYF. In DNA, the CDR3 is TGTGCCAGCGGCCGTTACGAGCAGTACTTC.